Listed below are T cell receptor beta chains from one sample, sequenced in a study of identical twins. TCRdb reanalysed the 5' RACE reads using MiXCR and keeps one entry per CDR3 protein. The sample shows about 530,000 distinct CDR3 sequences, about a fifth of them seen only once. These same data were also listed under a study on yellow fever vaccine responses in identical twins.

Sequencing input: CD4+ T cells sorted from blood. Every receptor here comes from a woman aged 18-29 years in good health. The CDR3 runs from the conserved cysteine through the conserved F or W. The D gene is left open where the match is weak. Clone size appears in some rows only: once, few, many, or a class for an expanded clone.

clone size	J gene	D gene	V gene	CDR3 DNA	CDR3 protein
many	TRBJ2-2	.	TRBV6-5	TGTGCCAGCAGTTACCTCAGGGACACCGGGGAGCTGTTTTTT	CASSYLRDTGELFF
.	TRBJ2-5	.	TRBV6-2/TRBV6-3	TGTGCCAGCTGTTACGGAGGAGAGACCCAGTACTTC	CASCYGGETQYF
few	TRBJ2-2	.	TRBV12-3/TRBV12-4	TGTGCCAGCAGTTTAAGGAACAGGGTAGGGACCGGGGAGCTGTTTTTT	CASSLRNRVGTGELFF
many	TRBJ2-1	.	TRBV12-3/TRBV12-4	TGTGCCAGCAGTGCTACAGGAGGTGATGAGCAGTTCTTC	CASSATGGDEQFF
.	TRBJ2-1	TRBD2	TRBV20-1	TGCAGTGCTACCCTAGCGGGAACTTACAATGAGCAGTTCTTC	CSATLAGTYNEQFF
.	TRBJ2-1	TRBD2	TRBV27	TGTGCCAGCAGTTTATCGGGGACTATGGTCTACAATGAGCAGTTCTTC	CASSLSGTMVYNEQFF
few	TRBJ2-1	.	TRBV14	TGTGCCAGCAGCCCGGACCGTCCAATCAATGAGCAGTTCTTC	CASSPDRPINEQFF
few	TRBJ2-1	.	TRBV20-1	TGCAGTGCCGTCGGAAACAATGAGCAGTTCTTC	CSAVGNNEQFF
.	TRBJ2-3	TRBD2	TRBV20-1	TGCAGTGCCGGCGGGGGGTTGAGGAATACGCAGTATTTT	CSAGGGLRNTQYF
few	TRBJ2-7	.	TRBV28	TGTGCCAGCAGTGCCTGGAGGGGACAGAGCTCCTACGAGCAGTACTTC	CASSAWRGQSSYEQYF
.	TRBJ2-1	.	TRBV2	TGTGCCGGCAGCGCCGGGGTGTCCTCCTACAATGAGCAGTTCTTC	CAGSAGVSSYNEQFF
few	TRBJ2-2	.	TRBV2	TGTGCCAGCAGTGAAGAACCGGCCACCGGGGAGCTGTTTTTT	CASSEEPATGELFF
few	TRBJ1-1	TRBD1	TRBV5-1	TGCGCCAGCAGCCGGACAGGGGTTGTGAATGAAGCTTTCTTT	CASSRTGVVNEAFF
.	TRBJ2-5	TRBD1	TRBV24-1	TGTGCCACCAGTGACGGGACAGAAGTCCCGGGGGAGACCCAGTACTTC	CATSDGTEVPGETQYF
.	TRBJ2-2	.	TRBV27	TGTGCCAGCAGTTCGGGACTCAGGAACACCGGGGAGCTGTTTTTT	CASSSGLRNTGELFF
few	TRBJ2-5	.	TRBV20-1	TGCAGTGCTAGAGATTCCGACGGTGGGATCCAAGAGACCCAGTACTTC	CSARDSDGGIQETQYF
.	TRBJ2-5	.	TRBV4-1	TGCGCCAGCAGCCCCCCGGGGGTTGCAGAGACCCAGTACTTC	CASSPPGVAETQYF
few	TRBJ2-2	TRBD1	TRBV5-1	TGCGCCAGCAGCATAGGACAGGGCGCCGGGGAGCTGTTTTTT	CASSIGQGAGELFF
few	TRBJ2-5	.	TRBV10-3	TGTGCCATCAGTGAGAGGACAGCCGAAGAGACCCAGTACTTC	CAISERTAEETQYF
few	TRBJ2-1	TRBD2	TRBV11-2	TGTGCCAGCAGCAATTACCTAGGGACTAGCGGAAACTACAATGAGCAGTTCTTC	CASSNYLGTSGNYNEQFF
few	TRBJ2-1	.	TRBV25-1	TGTGCCAGCAGTGGTGGGGAGGGGGGGAATGAGCAGTTCTTC	CASSGGEGGNEQFF
.	TRBJ2-1	TRBD2	TRBV7-6	TGTGCCAGCAGCCCCAGGACTAGCGGGGAGCAGTTCTTC	CASSPRTSGEQFF
.	TRBJ2-7	.	TRBV20-1	TGCAGTGCTAGCCCTCTGACTTCGACTCGGTCCTACGAGCAGTACTTC	CSASPLTSTRSYEQYF
.	TRBJ2-3	TRBD2	TRBV29-1	TGCAGCGTTGTAAACGGGGGGTCCACTAGCACAGATACGCAGTATTTT	CSVVNGGSTSTDTQYF
.	TRBJ2-2	.	TRBV6-1	TGTGCCAGCAGTGAAGGGTGGGGCACCGGGGAGCTGTTTTTT	CASSEGWGTGELFF
few	TRBJ2-1	TRBD2	TRBV12-3/TRBV12-4	TGTGCCAGCAGGACGACTAGCGGGAGGGCCTCTGAGCAGTTCTTC	CASRTTSGRASEQFF
.	TRBJ2-7	TRBD1	TRBV19	TGTGCCAGTAGTATAGGGACAGGGGGTTTCTACGAGCAGTACTTC	CASSIGTGGFYEQYF
few	TRBJ2-1	TRBD2	TRBV12-3/TRBV12-4	TGTGCCAGCACCAGACTAGCGGTCGAACCCTTATACAATGAGCAGTTCTTC	CASTRLAVEPLYNEQFF
.	TRBJ2-1	.	TRBV6-1	TGTGCCAGCAGTGAAGCGCTTGGGCTTAAGCAGTTCTTC	CASSEALGLKQFF
many	TRBJ2-7	TRBD2	TRBV10-3	TGTGCCATCAGTGAGTTATCGACCGGACTAGCGGGAGTCTACGAGCAGTACTTC	CAISELSTGLAGVYEQYF
.	TRBJ2-5	.	TRBV15	TGTGCCACCAGCAGAGATATCAGTACAGCAAAGACCCAGTACTTC	CATSRDISTAKTQYF
.	TRBJ2-7	.	TRBV5-5	TGTGCCAGCAGCACAGACACTGTTGCCTACGAGCAGTACTTC	CASSTDTVAYEQYF
.	TRBJ1-4	TRBD1	TRBV28	TGTGCCAGCAGTTTCCTGGGACAGGGGGCAACTAATGAAAAACTGTTTTTT	CASSFLGQGATNEKLFF
.	TRBJ2-7	.	TRBV12-3/TRBV12-4	TGTGCCAGCAGTTTTTCGGGAGCTCCAAACGAGCAGAACTTC	CASSFSGAPNEQNF
few	TRBJ2-1	TRBD2	TRBV27	TGTGCCAGCAGTTCCTCAGCGGGAGGCTTCTCCTACAATGAGCAGTTCTTC	CASSSSAGGFSYNEQFF
.	TRBJ2-7	TRBD2	TRBV3-1	TGTGCCAGCAGCCGATCACGGACTAGCGGGAGGGACGAGCAGTACTTC	CASSRSRTSGRDEQYF
few	TRBJ2-5	.	TRBV12-3/TRBV12-4	TGTGCCAGCAGTTTCGGGACGATAGAGACCCAGTACTTC	CASSFGTIETQYF
few	TRBJ1-1	TRBD1	TRBV5-1	TGCGCCAGCAGCTCACAGGGGATCACTGAAGCTTTCTTT	CASSSQGITEAFF
many	TRBJ2-7	TRBD1	TRBV12-3/TRBV12-4	TGTGCCAGCACGGGACAGGGCACCTCCTACGAGCAGTACTTC	CASTGQGTSYEQYF
.	TRBJ2-1	TRBD1	TRBV10-3	TGTGCCATCAGTGAGCTGGGAGACAGGGGGAATGAGCAGTTCTTC	CAISELGDRGNEQFF
few	TRBJ2-5	.	TRBV24-1	TGTGCCACCAGGCCTCTTTCGGGGCAACAAGAGACCCAGTACTTC	CATRPLSGQQETQYF
.	TRBJ2-1	TRBD2	TRBV20-1	TGCAGTGCCACACCGGGACTAGCGCCACAAAATGAGCAGTTCTTC	CSATPGLAPQNEQFF
.	TRBJ2-1	.	TRBV12-3/TRBV12-4	TGTGCCAGCAGTTTTAATAGCTCCTACAATGAGCAGTTCTTC	CASSFNSSYNEQFF
few	TRBJ2-1	.	TRBV19	TGTGCCAGTAGTATAGATCACGAGGCACAGGAGCAGTTCTTC	CASSIDHEAQEQFF
.	TRBJ2-3	.	TRBV28	TGTGCCAGCAGTTTCTTAGGGTTTTCTAGCACAGATACGCAGTATTTT	CASSFLGFSSTDTQYF
many	TRBJ2-1	TRBD1	TRBV5-1	TGCGCCAGCAGCCCGGACAGGGCATCGATCAATGAGCAGTTCTTC	CASSPDRASINEQFF
.	TRBJ2-2	.	TRBV6-1	TGTGCCAGCAGTGAAGCGCTTCGGGGAGCCGGGGAGCTGTTTTTT	CASSEALRGAGELFF
few	TRBJ2-3	.	TRBV10-3	TGTGCCATCAGTGACCCCAAACTGGTAGATACGCAGTATTTT	CAISDPKLVDTQYF
.	TRBJ2-5	.	TRBV6-1	TGTGCCAGCAGTCCCCCCCCAACGGGGGTCCAGTACTTC	CASSPPPTGVQYF
few	TRBJ2-3	TRBD2	TRBV4-1	TGCGCCAGCAGCCAAGAAGGGACTAGCGGGGGCCCAGATACGCAGTATTTT	CASSQEGTSGGPDTQYF
.	TRBJ2-7	TRBD1	TRBV12-3/TRBV12-4	TGTGCCAGCAGTTTAAGGACAGGGATAATCGAGCAGTACTTC	CASSLRTGIIEQYF
.	TRBJ2-7	.	TRBV6-1	TGTGCCAGCGGGGGTCTTGCCTCCTACGAGCAGTACTTC	CASGGLASYEQYF
few	TRBJ1-5	.	TRBV5-8	TGTGCCAGCAGCTTTTTTTCCGATCAGCCCCAGCATTTT	CASSFFSDQPQHF
.	TRBJ2-3	.	TRBV20-1	TGCAGTGCTAGAAAATTGTTTGATTTGGGGTTTCGCACAGATACGCAGTATTTT	CSARKLFDLGFRTDTQYF
many	TRBJ2-3	TRBD2	TRBV12-3/TRBV12-4	TGTGCCAGCAGTTTTTGGCTAGCGGGAACAGATACGCAGTATTTT	CASSFWLAGTDTQYF
few	TRBJ1-5	.	TRBV12-3/TRBV12-4	TGTGCCAGCAGCTACCTCGGTTATAGCAATCAGCCCCAGCATTTT	CASSYLGYSNQPQHF
.	TRBJ2-3	.	TRBV4-2	TGTGCCAGCAGCCGTCCCCGGACTGGAGCCTCCACAGATACGCAGTATTTT	CASSRPRTGASTDTQYF
few	TRBJ2-1	TRBD2	TRBV12-3/TRBV12-4	TGTGCCAGCAGTCCCATAGCGGGAGGTAGCTCCTACAATGAGCAGTTCTTC	CASSPIAGGSSYNEQFF
.	TRBJ2-1	TRBD2	TRBV4-1	TGCGCCAGCAGCCCCACTCAGAGCGGGAGAGGTGAGCAGTTCTTC	CASSPTQSGRGEQFF
.	TRBJ2-3	TRBD2	TRBV2	TGTGCCAGCAGCGAAACGACTAGCGGGCCTTCTAGCACAGATACGCAGTATTTT	CASSETTSGPSSTDTQYF